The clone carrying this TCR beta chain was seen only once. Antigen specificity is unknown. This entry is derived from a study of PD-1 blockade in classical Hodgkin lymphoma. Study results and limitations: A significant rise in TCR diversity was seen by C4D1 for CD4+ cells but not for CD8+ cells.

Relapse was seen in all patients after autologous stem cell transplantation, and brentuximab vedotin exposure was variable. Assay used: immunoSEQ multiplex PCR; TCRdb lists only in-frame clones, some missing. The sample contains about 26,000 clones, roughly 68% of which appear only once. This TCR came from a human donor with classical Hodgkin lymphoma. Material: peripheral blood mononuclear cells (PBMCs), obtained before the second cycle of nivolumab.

The CDR3 sequence is CASSPGGSRNQPQHF. DNA for the CDR3: TGTGCCAGCAGCCCAGGGGGTTCGCGCAATCAGCCCCAGCATTTT. The chain links TRBV7-9 to TRBJ1-5; 7 bases are a match to TRBD1. The CDR3 covers 15 residues. Germline-derived CDR1 and CDR2 are SEHNR and FQNEAQ (reference sequence). The J segment lost 2 bases and the V segment lost 5 bases, leaving 6 bases of the junction unmatched.